This T cell receptor (beta chain) stems from a study of Ad26.COV2.S vaccination and SARS-CoV-2 variants. This clone was recorded a few times. The CDR3 spans 13 residues. CDR1 is SGHAT and CDR2 is FQNNGV in the germline V gene. Trimming took 2 bases from V and 9 from J, leaving 12 bases between them. Assay used: immunoSEQ multiplex PCR; TCRdb lists only in-frame clones, some missing. The sample yields fewer than 400,000 clones, approximately 91% seen once. Treatment indicated: around 19 received Ad26.COV2.S at low or high dose, single or two shots; roughly 5 received placebo; per-sample allocation not given. Repertoires come from day 63 after the first vaccine or placebo injection. An Ad26 vector was used to express Wuhan-strain SARS-CoV-2 spike as the vaccine.

The material sequenced was peripheral blood, taken in a trial of Ad26.COV2.S vaccine versus placebo. This clonotype originated in a person aged 18 to 65 who received the Ad26.COV2.S COVID-19 vaccine or a placebo. The chain combines TRBV11-2 with TRBJ2-3; D unresolved. The CDR3 reads CASSLPHIDTQYF. CDR3 DNA sequence: TGTGCCAGCAGCTTACCACACATAGACACGCAGTATTTT. Supplemented by reference TRBV11-2 and TRBJ2-3, the full variable domain reads EAGVAQSPRYKIIEKRQSVAFWCNPISGHATLYWYQQILGQGPKLLIQFQNNGVVDDSQLPKDRFSAERLKGVDSTLKIQPAKLEDSAVYLCASSLPHIDTQYFGPGTRLTVL.